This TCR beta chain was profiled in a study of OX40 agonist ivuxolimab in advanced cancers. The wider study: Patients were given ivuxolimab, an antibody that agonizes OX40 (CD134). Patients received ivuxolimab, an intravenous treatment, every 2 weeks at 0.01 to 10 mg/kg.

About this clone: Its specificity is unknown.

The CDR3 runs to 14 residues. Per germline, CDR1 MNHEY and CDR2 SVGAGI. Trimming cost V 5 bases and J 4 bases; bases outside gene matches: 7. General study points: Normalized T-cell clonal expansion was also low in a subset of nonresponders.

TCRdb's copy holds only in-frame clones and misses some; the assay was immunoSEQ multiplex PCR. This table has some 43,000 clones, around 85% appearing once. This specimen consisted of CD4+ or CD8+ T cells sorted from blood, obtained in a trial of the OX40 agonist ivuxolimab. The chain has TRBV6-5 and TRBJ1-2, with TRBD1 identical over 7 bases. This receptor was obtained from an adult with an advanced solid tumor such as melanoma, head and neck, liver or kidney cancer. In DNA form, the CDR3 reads TGTGCCAGCAGTACCTCGACAGGGATCTATGGCTACACCTTC. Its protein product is CASSTSTGIYGYTF.